This passage covers 14 T cell receptor beta chains from one sample sequenced in a study of shared clonotypes between healthy human individuals. Using immunoSEQ multiplex PCR, the repertoire was profiled, and TCRdb retains in-frame clones only, with some absent. The data show approximately 2.5 million clones, with approximately 94% seen just once and about 0.34% held by the top ten. The sample comprised naive CD4+ T cells from PBMCs. Subset indicated: CD45RA+ positively selected. Receptors originate from a young man in good health. Some clones in this sample may be carry-over from other donors' samples.

The chain uses TRBV4-1 and TRBJ2-5; perhaps TRBD2 as D (6 bases). Germline CDR1 MGHRA, CDR2 YSYEKL. The CDR3 covers 13 residues. Trimming cost V 4 bases and J 9 bases, with 15 bases left between them. The CDR3 DNA is TGCGCCAGCAGCCTGCCAGGCCCGGGAGCCCAGTACTTC. Protein product: CASSLPGPGAQYF.

The CDR3 sequence is CASSLKRENNEQFF. CDR3 coding DNA: TGTGCCAGCAGCTTGAAGCGGGAGAACAATGAGCAGTTCTTC. The V call is TRBV7-2, the J call TRBJ2-1; 8 bases agree with TRBD2. CDR1 SGHTA and CDR2 FQGNSA come from the germline V gene. CDR3 size: 14 residues. Trimming cost V 3 bases and J 5 bases; bases outside gene matches: 3.

The chain carries TRBV29-1 and TRBJ1-3; possibly TRBD1 for D (5 bases). Germline CDR1 SQVTM, CDR2 ANQGSEA. The CDR3 is 11 amino acids. V was shortened by 6 bases and J by 8 bases, with 11 bases between the two germline ends. The CDR3 sequence is CSVGERDTIYF. In DNA form, the CDR3 reads TGCAGCGTGGGGGAACGGGACACCATATATTTT. The full variable domain, its missing parts supplied by reference TRBV29-1 and TRBJ1-3, is SAVISQKPSRDICQRGTSLTIQCQVDSQVTMMFWYRQQPGQSLTLIATANQGSEATYESGFVIDKFPISRPNLTFSTLTVSNMSPEDSSIYLCSVGERDTIYFGEGSWLTVV.

This CDR3 reads CASSRTGLTDTQYF. The CDR3 nucleotides are TGTGCCAGCAGCCGGACAGGCCTCACAGATACGCAGTATTTT. This rearrangement joins TRBV5-6 to TRBJ2-3, with 7 bases that match TRBD1. CDR1 is SGHDT, CDR2 YYEEEE, per germline. V gave up 4 bases and J gave up 2 bases; unmatched junction bases: 4. CDR3 length: 14 residues. The full variable domain, with the rest looked up from reference TRBV5-6 and TRBJ2-3, is DAGVTQSPTHLIKTRGQQVTLRCSPKSGHDTVSWYQQALGQGPQFIFQYYEEEERQRGNFPDRFSGHQFPNYSSELNVNALLLGDSALYLCASSRTGLTDTQYFGPGTRLTVL.

This clone was found once. This CDR3 is also generated by other DNA sequences in the sample. The gene calls are TRBV10-3 and TRBJ2-5; the D is unclear. The CDR3 extends over 13 amino acids. Trimming left V 0 bases short and J 4 bases short, with 6 bases between. Per germline, CDR1 ENHRY and CDR2 SYGVKD. CDR3 DNA: TGTGCCATCAGTGAGTCGGGTGGAGAGACCCAGTACTTC. Translation: CAISESGGETQYF.

The genes are TRBV13 and TRBJ2-7; 8 bases fit TRBD2. CDR3 length: 16 amino acids. The ends lost 5 bases at V and 4 bases at J; junction bases unmatched: 13. Germline V gene data show CDR1 as PRHDT and CDR2 as FYEKMQ (reference sequence). CDR3 DNA sequence: TGTGCCAGCAGCGCCGCCGGGATGGGCGGGAGGTACGAGCAGTACTTC. Residues: CASSAAGMGGRYEQYF.

The chain joins TRBV15 to TRBJ2-2, with D perhaps matching TRBD2 (6 bases). Germline V gene data show CDR1 as LNHNV and CDR2 as YYDKDF (reference sequence). Trimming took 5 bases from V and 5 from J, leaving 21 bases between them. The CDR3 spans 17 residues. The CDR3 DNA is TGTGCCACCAGCGTAACGGGACTTCGAGACCGGACCGGGGAGCTGTTTTTT. Amino acids: CATSVTGLRDRTGELFF. The variable domain in full, with the rest retrieved from reference TRBV15 and TRBJ2-2, is DAMVIQNPRYQVTQFGKPVTLSCSQTLNHNVMYWYQQKSSQAPKLLFHYYDKDFNNEADTPDNFQSRRPNTSFCFLDIRSPGLGDTAMYLCATSVTGLRDRTGELFFGEGSRLTVL.

The chain links TRBV5-4 to TRBJ2-3; TRBD2 agrees at 9 bases. In germline, CDR1 is SGHNT, CDR2 YYREEE (reference sequence). V lost 3 bases and J lost 3; bases outside the gene matches: 5. The CDR3 is 15 residues long. The CDR3 here is CASSYHSGRTDTQYF. CDR3 DNA sequence: TGTGCCAGCAGCTACCATAGCGGGAGAACAGATACGCAGTATTTT.

About this clone itself: This sample includes further DNA sequences coding for the same CDR3. V and J are TRBV30 and TRBJ2-7; D not certain. Deletions cut 2 bases from V and 6 bases from J, with 5 bases between. CDR1 is GTSNPN and CDR2 is SVGIG in the germline V gene (reference sequence). This CDR3 is 10 amino acids long. The CDR3 region has the DNA TGTGCCTGGAGTAGGGTCGAGCAGTACTTC. It is translated as CAWSRVEQYF.

The chain carries TRBV11-3 and TRBJ2-2; 8 positions match TRBD1. Germline V gene lookup returns CDR1 SGHNT and CDR2 YENEEA. With 5 bases clipped from V and 3 bases from J, the junction kept 8 bases outside the gene matches. This CDR3 comprises 16 residues. The CDR3 coding sequence is TGTGCCAGCAGCCCAGGTGGACAGGGACACACCGGGGAGCTGTTTTTT. Its protein is CASSPGGQGHTGELFF.

The chain couples TRBV9 to TRBJ1-6; D remains unclear. V lost 4 bases, J lost 8 bases, and 25 bases lay in between. The CDR3 sequence is 18 residues long. Germline loops: CDR1 SGDLS, CDR2 YYNGEE. As DNA, the CDR3 is TGTGCCAGCAGCCCTGGAGGCCGCGGCTGGTTTTCGGATTCACCCCTCCACTTT. Translation gives CASSPGGRGWFSDSPLHF.

V is TRBV9 and J is TRBJ1-2; no definite D call. CDR1 is SGDLS and CDR2 is YYNGEE in the germline V gene. V was clipped by 2 bases and J by 1 base, with 12 bases between them. The CDR3 is made up of 15 amino acids. In DNA form, the CDR3 reads TGTGCCAGCAGCGTGAATAATGGGAATAACTATGGCTACACCTTC. Protein: CASSVNNGNNYGYTF.

The J gene is TRBJ1-1, the V gene TRBV15; D possibly corresponds to TRBD1 (5 bases). Germline V gene data show CDR1 as LNHNV and CDR2 as YYDKDF (reference sequence). The CDR3 runs 15 residues. V was clipped by 0 bases and J by 1 base, with 9 bases between them. Written as DNA, the CDR3 is TGTGCCACCAGCAGAGATAGGGGCAGGAACACTGAAGCTTTCTTT. Translated, it gives CATSRDRGRNTEAFF.

The chain uses TRBV7-3 and TRBJ2-1, with TRBD2 identical over 11 bases. This CDR3 spans 16 amino acids. With 4 bases clipped from V and 4 bases from J, the junction kept 6 bases outside the gene matches. CDR1 and CDR2 (germline): SGHTA, FQGTGA. DNA of the CDR3: TGTGCCAGCAGCTACGCCGGGACTAGCGGTTACAATGAGCAGTTCTTC. Protein sequence: CASSYAGTSGYNEQFF.